Listed here are 24 T cell receptor beta chains from one sample, sequenced in a study of T cell repertoires in cytomegalovirus infection. A single record per CDR3 protein comes from TCRdb applying MiXCR to the reads. This sample has around 900,000 distinct CDR3 sequences, with around 31% found just once. Antigens of these TCRs are unknown. Sequencing was performed on cultured CD8+ T cells from PBMCs, taken from culture after CMV antigen stimulation. The receptors here all came from a human donor in good health (CMV status not recorded). Some clones in this sample may be carry-over from other donors' samples.

The chain carries TRBV10-3 and TRBJ1-1; D is unresolved. This CDR3 has 14 residues. Between the trimmed V and J ends, which lost 3 bases and 0 bases, there was a span of 8 bases. Looked up from germline, CDR1 is ENHRY and CDR2 is SYGVKD. This chain's CDR3 is CAISDNEVNTEAFF. DNA of the CDR3: TGTGCCATCAGTGACAATGAGGTGAACACTGAAGCTTTCTTT.

The chain links TRBV7-9 to TRBJ2-1, with D maybe TRBD2 (5 bases). The CDR3 length is 15 residues. The ends were cut back, 7 bases at V and 7 bases at J, with 20 bases in the middle. The germline CDR1 and CDR2 sequences are SEHNR and FQNEAQ (reference sequence). The CDR3 spells CASTRGKGIRNEQFF. The CDR3 DNA follows: TGTGCCAGCACCCGAGGGAAGGGAATACGGAATGAGCAGTTCTTC.

This clonotype was counted only a few times. The V call is TRBV6-2 or TRBV6-3, the J call TRBJ2-2, with TRBD2 as a possible D gene (6 bases). The germline gives CDR1 MNHEY, CDR2 SVGEGT. The ends were cut back, 4 bases at V and 6 bases at J, with 12 bases in the middle. The CDR3 contains 14 residues. CDR3 residues: CASSWDSLPGELFF. The CDR3 region has the DNA TGTGCCAGCAGTTGGGACTCCCTTCCCGGGGAGCTGTTTTTT.

The table lists this clonotype with many counts. The genes are TRBV6-2 or TRBV6-3 and TRBJ1-1, with 7 bases fitting TRBD1. This CDR3 has 13 residues. CDR1 is MNHEY and CDR2 is SVGEGT in the germline V gene. The V segment lost 7 bases and the J segment 5 bases; nucleotides outside the gene matches: 7. CDR3 in amino acids: CASIKQGETEAFF. The CDR3 DNA reads as TGTGCCAGCATCAAGCAGGGGGAGACTGAAGCTTTCTTT.

The chain is built from TRBV4-2 and TRBJ2-2; weak D call: TRBD1 (5 bases). Germline values: CDR1 LGHNA, CDR2 YNFKEQ. CDR3 length equals 16 residues. The ends were cut back, 4 bases at V and 0 bases at J, with 12 bases in the middle. CDR3 sequence (DNA): TGTGCCAGCAGCCGGGGCCTACCCGCGAACACCGGGGAGCTGTTTTTT. Encoded protein: CASSRGLPANTGELFF.

This clonotype was picked up many times. The gene calls are TRBV7-6 and TRBJ2-1; D perhaps matches TRBD2 (6 bases). Trimming pared 5 bases from V and 4 bases from J, leaving 15 bases between. This CDR3 spans 15 amino acids. Germline V gene data show CDR1 as SGHVS and CDR2 as FNYEAQ. CDR3 nucleotide sequence: TGTGCCAGCAGCCACGGGGGACCCCCATACAATGAGCAGTTCTTC. Translating it yields CASSHGGPPYNEQFF.

The V gene is TRBV7-9, the J gene TRBJ1-2; 9 bases match TRBD1. CDR1 and CDR2 from the germline V gene are SEHNR and FQNEAQ (reference sequence). This CDR3 contains 13 residues. After removal of 5 bases from V and 6 bases from J, the junction contained 4 bases not matched to a gene. The CDR3 DNA sequence: TGTGCCAGCAGCCAGAACAGGGGGCATGGCTACACCTTC. The encoded protein is CASSQNRGHGYTF.

Only a few counts were recorded for this clonotype. This chain uses TRBV27 with TRBJ2-2, with D perhaps TRBD2 (6 bases). The CDR3 runs 15 residues. CDR1 and CDR2 from the germline V gene are MNHEY and SMNVEV (reference sequence). V lost 6 bases, J lost 4 bases, and 15 bases lay in between. The DNA for the CDR3 is TGTGCCAGCAGGACCGCCCAGGGAGGCACCGGGGAGCTGTTTTTT. It codes for CASRTAQGGTGELFF.

The chain combines TRBV7-9 with TRBJ1-1; D is undetermined. Germline V gives CDR1 SEHNR, CDR2 FQNEAQ (reference sequence). The CDR3 length is 14 residues. Trimming took 6 bases from V and 1 from J, leaving 12 bases between them. CDR3 loop: CASRSVEPNTEAFF. The CDR3 nucleotides read TGTGCCAGCAGGTCTGTGGAGCCGAACACTGAAGCTTTCTTT.

This clonotype has more than one count but fewer than ten. The gene calls are TRBV6-2 or TRBV6-3 and TRBJ2-1, with D unclear. V lost 5 bases, J lost 8 bases, and 13 bases lay in between. Germline V gives CDR1 MNHEY, CDR2 SVGEGT. The CDR3 runs 13 residues. Here the CDR3 DNA reads TGTGCCAGCAGTGCTGAGTCGTACTATGAGCAGTTCTTC. This translates into CASSAESYYEQFF.

The rearrangement uses TRBV20-1 and TRBJ2-7, with D perhaps TRBD2 (5 bases). The CDR3 totals 14 residues. V was cut by 3 bases and J by 3 bases, with 15 bases left in between. The germline V gene encodes CDR1 DFQATT and CDR2 SNEGSKA (reference sequence). CDR3 region: CSASSEAFGYEQYF. CDR3 DNA: TGCAGTGCTAGTTCGGAGGCTTTCGGCTACGAGCAGTACTTC.

This clonotype was observed a few times. The chain is built from TRBV5-4 and TRBJ2-7; TRBD1 aligns across 10 bases. The CDR3 runs 15 residues. Germline CDR1 is SGHNT and CDR2 is YYREEE (reference sequence). V shed 2 bases and J 6 bases; nucleotides not matched to a gene: 8. CDR3 loop: CASSFTGQGKGEQYF. CDR3 in DNA: TGTGCCAGCAGCTTCACGGGACAGGGGAAAGGCGAGCAGTACTTC.

The chain couples TRBV7-4 to TRBJ2-7; 11 bases line up with TRBD2. This CDR3 has 16 residues. V lost 4 bases and J lost 0; bases outside the gene matches: 5. Germline CDR1 reads SGHVT; CDR2 reads SQSDAQ. CDR3 region: CASSSHTSGGSYEQYV. CDR3 nucleotide sequence: TGTGCCAGCAGCTCCCACACTAGCGGGGGCTCCTACGAGCAGTACGTC.

About this clonotype itself: The final CDR3 position lacks the conserved phenylalanine or tryptophan, pointing to a likely read error. This chain uses TRBV6-8 with TRBJ1-5, with D perhaps matching TRBD1 (5 bases). Trimming stripped 4 bases from V and 1 base from J, with 8 bases between. There are 14 residues in the CDR3. CDR1 is MNHGY and CDR2 is SAAAGT in the germline V gene. CDR3 region: CASSLAGSNQPQHL. In DNA, the CDR3 is TGTGCCAGCAGTTTGGCAGGGAGCAATCAGCCCCAGCATCTT.

The gene calls are TRBV11-2 and TRBJ2-3; no clear D gene. Germline values: CDR1 SGHAT, CDR2 FQNNGV. CDR3 length equals 16 residues. Trimming removed 2 bases from V and 1 base from J, with 13 bases in between. In nucleotides, the CDR3 is TGTGCCAGCAGCTTATGGGAAGTAGGAGGCACAGATACGCAGTATTTT. Translated, it gives CASSLWEVGGTDTQYF.

The chain uses TRBV6-5 and TRBJ2-7; D is possibly TRBD2 (6 bases). Germline CDR1 is MNHEY and CDR2 is SVGAGI. CDR3 length: 15 amino acids. V gave up 8 bases and J gave up 5 bases, with 22 bases separating them. CDR3 region: CASSVPGLTSDEQYF. The CDR3 DNA follows: TGTGCCAGCTCGGTGCCGGGACTTACCTCGGACGAGCAGTACTTC.

This clonotype was counted between two and nine times. V gene TRBV6-6 combines with J gene TRBJ2-5; 8 positions agree with TRBD1. The germline V gene encodes CDR1 MNHNY and CDR2 SVGAGI (reference sequence). V lost 0 bases, J lost 3 bases, and 0 bases stayed unmatched. The length of the CDR3 is 14 residues. This chain's CDR3 is CASSYSTGEETQYF. The DNA for the CDR3 is TGTGCCAGCAGTTACTCGACAGGGGAAGAGACCCAGTACTTC.

This clonotype appeared once. J is TRBJ2-2 and V is TRBV25-1; the D is unclear. Germline V gives CDR1 MGHDK, CDR2 SYGVNS. Trimming took 6 bases from V and 9 from J, leaving 11 bases between them. This CDR3 has 12 amino acids. CDR3 amino acids: CASSDDRWELFF. In DNA, the CDR3 is TGTGCCAGCAGCGACGACCGCTGGGAGCTGTTTTTT. Full variable domain (outside the CDR3, taken from reference TRBV25-1 and TRBJ2-2): EADIYQTPRYLVIGTGKKITLECSQTMGHDKMYWYQQDPGMELHLIHYSYGVNSTEKGDLSSESTVSRIRTEHFPLTLESARPSHTSQYLCASSDDRWELFFGEGSRLTVL.

This clonotype was detected a few times. The chain joins TRBV5-1 to TRBJ1-2; D not resolved. CDR1 SGHRS and CDR2 YFSETQ come from the germline V gene. The CDR3 runs to 17 residues. Trimming cost V 0 bases and J 2 bases, with 17 bases left between them. CDR3 loop: CASSLGHVLEGNYGYTF. The CDR3 nucleotides read TGCGCCAGCAGCTTGGGACATGTCCTCGAGGGCAACTATGGCTACACCTTC.

This clonotype was counted a few times. CDR3 sequence: CASSHPPQGISTDTQYF. CDR3 nucleotide sequence: TGTGCCAGCAGCCATCCACCCCAAGGTATAAGCACAGATACGCAGTATTTT. The chain has TRBV14 and TRBJ2-3; D unresolved. This CDR3 contains 17 residues. Trimming took off 3 bases at V and 0 bases at J, with 16 bases between the two ends. Germline CDR1 is SGHDN and CDR2 is FVKESK.

This clonotype was found a few times. This rearrangement joins TRBV27 to TRBJ2-1; perhaps TRBD2 as D (6 bases). The CDR3 has 12 amino acids. CDR1 is MNHEY, CDR2 SMNVEV, per germline (reference sequence). The ends were cut back, 6 bases at V and 6 bases at J, with 9 bases in the middle. CDR3 sequence reads: CASRMGLNEQFF. The CDR3 DNA is TGTGCCAGCAGAATGGGACTCAATGAGCAGTTCTTC.

The sample holds many counts of this clonotype. J is TRBJ1-5 and V is TRBV7-6; D not certain. From germline, CDR1 is SGHVS and CDR2 FNYEAQ. The CDR3 covers 12 residues. Trimming removed 2 bases from V and 5 bases from J, with 4 bases in between. Here the CDR3 reads CASSLPYQPQHF. The CDR3 nucleotides are TGTGCCAGCAGCTTACCTTATCAGCCCCAGCATTTT.

This chain links TRBV6-5 with TRBJ1-2; perhaps TRBD1 as D (5 bases). The CDR3 has 14 residues. V lost 8 bases and J 4 bases, leaving 17 bases between the germline ends. Germline CDR1 and CDR2: MNHEY and SVGAGI. This CDR3 reads CASFPQTDRYGYTF. The CDR3 DNA sequence: TGTGCCAGCTTCCCCCAGACAGACCGCTATGGCTACACCTTC.

A few counts support this clonotype. This chain joins TRBV19 and TRBJ2-6; D is unclear. The CDR3 sequence is 15 residues long. The V and J ends lost 5 bases and 0 bases respectively, with 8 bases between them. Germline V gene data show CDR1 as LNHDA and CDR2 as SQIVND (reference sequence). This CDR3 is CASSYENSGANVLTF. The CDR3 nucleotides are TGTGCCAGTAGTTATGAGAACTCTGGGGCCAACGTCCTGACTTTC.